The clone carrying this T cell receptor beta chain was counted once. Its antigen is unidentified. This sample is part of a study of cytomegalovirus exposure and HLA in healthy donors. Findings of the study overall: Common viral pathogens were later found to be apparently linked to several of the most significant clusters. Researchers catalogued approximately 160 TCR beta chains as cytomegalovirus-associated. Productive rates of about 87% or about 30% were seen for most TCR beta V segments in an earlier analysis.

The donors gave bone marrow, and they were healthy. From germline, CDR1 is SNHLY and CDR2 FYNNEI. This CDR3 contains 20 residues. Germline trimming cut 1 base from V and 3 bases from J; bases unmatched to any gene: 18. The PCR employed 60 Vbeta primers together with 13 Jbeta primers. Method: immunoSEQ multiplex PCR; TCRdb's copy keeps in-frame clones and lacks some. The sample contains 150,000 to 200,000 clones, about three quarters of which appear only once. The rearrangement joins TRBV2 to TRBJ2-1; 7 bases are a match to TRBD1. The sample was PBMCs. This TCR came from a woman aged 30 to 39 in good health and CMV-seronegative. CDR3: CASSEVGETGLLNFYNEQFF. For the CDR3, the DNA is TGTGCCAGCAGTGAAGTGGGGGAGACAGGGTTACTTAATTTCTACAATGAGCAGTTCTTC.